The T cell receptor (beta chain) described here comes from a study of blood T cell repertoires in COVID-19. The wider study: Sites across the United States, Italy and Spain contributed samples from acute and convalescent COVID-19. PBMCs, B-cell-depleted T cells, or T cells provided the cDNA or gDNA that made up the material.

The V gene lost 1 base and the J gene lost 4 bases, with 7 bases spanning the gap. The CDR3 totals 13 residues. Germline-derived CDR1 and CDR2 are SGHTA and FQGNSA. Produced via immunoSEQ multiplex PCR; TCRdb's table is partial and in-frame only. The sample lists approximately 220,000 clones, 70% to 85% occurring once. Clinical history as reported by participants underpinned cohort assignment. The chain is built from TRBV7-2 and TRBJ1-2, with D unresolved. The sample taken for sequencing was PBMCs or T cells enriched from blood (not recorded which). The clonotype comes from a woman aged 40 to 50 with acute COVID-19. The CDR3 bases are TGTGCCAGCAGCTTAGAACAATTCTATGGCTACACCTTC. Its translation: CASSLEQFYGYTF.